This T cell receptor (beta chain) stems from a study of OX40 agonist ivuxolimab in advanced cancers. Study as a whole: The study enrolled dose-escalation patients with hepatocellular carcinoma, melanoma, renal cell or head and neck cancer. At about 82% male, the cohort had a mean age of around 56 years, ranging from about 23 to 80.

Regarding the study as a whole: CD4+ and CD8+ blood T cells expanded clonally by week 6 at 0.1 to 3.0 mg/kg.

TCRdb's copy holds only in-frame clones and misses some; the assay was immunoSEQ multiplex PCR. Among roughly 11,000 clones, 77% were seen once, and the ten largest hold 15% to 20%. For this clone: Its antigen remains unknown.

The clonotype was recovered from an adult with an advanced solid tumor such as melanoma, head and neck, liver or kidney cancer. The sample consisted of CD4+ or CD8+ T cells sorted from blood, taken in a trial of the OX40 agonist ivuxolimab.

Here the CDR3 reads CATSSRRDPPYEQYF. The CDR3 coding sequence is TGTGCCACCAGCAGCAGACGGGACCCCCCCTACGAGCAGTACTTC. This rearrangement joins TRBV15 to TRBJ2-7; D is possibly TRBD1 or TRBD2 (5 bases each). Germline V CDR1 and CDR2: LNHNV, YYDKDF (reference sequence). CDR3 length: 15 amino acids. V was cut by 3 bases and J by 2 bases, with 14 bases left in between. Drawing the rest from reference TRBV15 and TRBJ2-7, the complete variable domain is DAMVIQNPRYQVTQFGKPVTLSCSQTLNHNVMYWYQQKSSQAPKLLFHYYDKDFNNEADTPDNFQSRRPNTSFCFLDIRSPGLGDTAMYLCATSSRRDPPYEQYFGPGTRLTVT.